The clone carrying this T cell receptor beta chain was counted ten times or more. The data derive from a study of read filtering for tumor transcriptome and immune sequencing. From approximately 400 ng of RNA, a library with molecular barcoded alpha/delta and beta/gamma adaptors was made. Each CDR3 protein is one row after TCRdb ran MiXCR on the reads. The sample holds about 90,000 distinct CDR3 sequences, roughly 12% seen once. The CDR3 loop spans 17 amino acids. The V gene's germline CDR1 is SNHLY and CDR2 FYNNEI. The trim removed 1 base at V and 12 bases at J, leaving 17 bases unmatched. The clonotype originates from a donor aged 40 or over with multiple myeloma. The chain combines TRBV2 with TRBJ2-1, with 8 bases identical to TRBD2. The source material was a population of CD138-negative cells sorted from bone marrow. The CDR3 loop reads CASSEVVLAGGPGGQFF. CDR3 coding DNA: TGTGCCAGCAGTGAAGTCGTTCTAGCGGGCGGGCCCGGTGGGCAGTTCTTC.